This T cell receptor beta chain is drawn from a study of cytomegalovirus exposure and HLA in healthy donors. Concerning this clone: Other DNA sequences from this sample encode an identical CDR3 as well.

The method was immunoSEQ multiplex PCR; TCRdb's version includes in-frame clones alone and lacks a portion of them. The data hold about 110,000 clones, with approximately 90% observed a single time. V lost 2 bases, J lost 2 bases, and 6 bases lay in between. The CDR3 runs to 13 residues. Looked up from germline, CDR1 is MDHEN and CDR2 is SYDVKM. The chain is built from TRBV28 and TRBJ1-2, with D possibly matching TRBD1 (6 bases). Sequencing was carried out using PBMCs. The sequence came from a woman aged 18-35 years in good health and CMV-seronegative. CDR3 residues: CASSLQGNYGYTF. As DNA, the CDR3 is TGTGCCAGCAGTTTACAGGGGAACTATGGCTACACCTTC.